This T cell receptor beta chain was observed in a study of OX40 agonist ivuxolimab in advanced cancers. The repertoire was sequenced with immunoSEQ multiplex PCR; TCRdb's copy has only in-frame clones and lacks some. The repertoire consists of 48,000 or so clones, with over 80% occurring once and the leading ten covering approximately 1.1%. The CDR3 runs 12 residues. Germline CDR1 is SGHTA and CDR2 is FQGNSA. V lost 6 bases, J lost 11 bases, and 15 bases lay in between. The chain recombines TRBV7-2 with TRBJ2-3; D unclear. The TCR sequence derives from an adult with an advanced solid tumor such as melanoma, head and neck, liver or kidney cancer. Sequencing was performed on CD4+ or CD8+ T cells sorted from blood, taken in a trial of the OX40 agonist ivuxolimab. DNA of the CDR3: TGTGCCAGCAGATTGGACGGCCTTGTGCAGTATTTT. This translates into CASRLDGLVQYF.